A single sample is the source of the 28 T cell receptor beta chains below, sequenced in a study of Graves' ophthalmopathy and Graves' hyperthyroidism. RNA transcripts served as template for amplifying TCR beta CDR3 sequences. Following a first-round RT-PCR that used HTBI primers, a second-round multiplex PCR was carried out. TCRdb called the multiplex PCR reads again in MiXCR, with one record for every CDR3 protein. The sample has more than 300,000 distinct CDR3 sequences, over 15% seen once. The sample taken for sequencing was peripheral blood. Every receptor here comes from a woman aged 18-29 years with stable Graves' hyperthyroidism.

The table lists this clonotype with a few counts. CDR3 DNA sequence: TGCAGTGCTAACGGGCAGGAGGCCTGGGGGACCCAGTACTTC. This encodes CSANGQEAWGTQYF. V and J are TRBV20-1 and TRBJ2-5; maybe TRBD2 (5 bases). Germline loops: CDR1 DFQATT, CDR2 SNEGSKA (reference sequence). Trimming pared 4 bases from V and 7 bases from J, leaving 19 bases between. The CDR3 spans 14 residues.

This clonotype was seen ten or more times. The J gene is TRBJ2-7, the V gene TRBV20-1; 7 bases align to TRBD2. Losses at the gene ends were 4 bases for V and 0 bases for J; bases not matched to a gene: 3. The CDR3 extends over 13 amino acids. The germline V gene encodes CDR1 DFQATT and CDR2 SNEGSKA (reference sequence). The CDR3 region is CSATPSGSYEQYF. CDR3 in DNA: TGCAGTGCTACCCCTAGCGGCTCCTACGAGCAGTACTTC.

The genes are TRBV12-5 and TRBJ1-5; 12 positions match TRBD1. Germline V lookup: CDR1 LGHNT, CDR2 FRNRAP. The CDR3 spans 16 residues. Trimming took 4 bases from V and 7 from J; bases not matched to a gene: 8. CDR3 protein: CASGSPGQGARQPQHF. As DNA, the CDR3 is TGTGCTAGTGGTTCTCCGGGACAGGGGGCACGACAGCCCCAGCATTTT.

This clonotype was detected ten times or more. The rearrangement joins TRBV27 to TRBJ2-5; a weak D match, TRBD2 (5 bases). This CDR3 has 13 residues. The germline gives CDR1 MNHEY, CDR2 SMNVEV (reference sequence). V lost 3 bases and J lost 5, with 10 bases in between. CDR3 DNA sequence: TGTGCCAGCAGTTTCTTAAGAGGGGAGACCCAGTACTTC. It encodes CASSFLRGETQYF.

This clonotype showed up many times. V is TRBV6-5 and J is TRBJ1-5, with D unresolved. The CDR3 covers 11 residues. Germline CDR1 is MNHEY and CDR2 is SVGAGI. V shed 8 bases and J shed 6 bases, with 8 bases lying between them. CDR3 nucleotide sequence: TGTGCCAGCGGGCAGATTCAGCCCCAGCATTTT. It specifies CASGQIQPQHF.

This clonotype was recorded at least ten times. The V call is TRBV19, the J call TRBJ2-5; 8 bases map to TRBD2. CDR3 length: 14 amino acids. Germline CDR1 reads LNHDA; CDR2 reads SQIVND (reference sequence). V trimming: 3 bases; J trimming: 6 bases; junction bases outside the gene matches: 6. CDR3 DNA: TGTGCCAGTAGTATTCCCGGGAGGGTGAAGACCCAGTACTTC. It encodes CASSIPGRVKTQYF.

This clonotype was seen repeatedly, ten times or more. The V call is TRBV2, the J call TRBJ1-2, with D possibly TRBD1 on 5 matching bases. CDR3 length: 12 amino acids. V lost 6 bases, J lost 7 bases, and 12 bases lay in between. CDR1 SNHLY and CDR2 FYNNEI come from the germline V gene. CDR3: CASSQGNGGYTF. CDR3 nucleotide sequence: TGTGCCAGCAGCCAGGGTAATGGTGGCTACACCTTC.

This clonotype was observed at least ten times. The chain couples TRBV12-3 or TRBV12-4 to TRBJ1-1; 8 positions match TRBD1. V lost 7 bases to trimming and J lost 4 bases; unmatched junction nucleotides: 5. The CDR3 has 13 residues. CDR3 loop: CASIKDRATEAFF. In DNA form, the CDR3 reads TGTGCCAGCATTAAGGACAGGGCCACTGAAGCTTTCTTT.

About this clonotype: Possible read error: a much larger clone is one base away. J is TRBJ1-2 and V is TRBV18; unclear D gene. The CDR3 runs to 13 residues. CDR1 and CDR2 from the germline V gene are KGHSH and LQKENI. This chain's CDR3 is CASSPNYNYGYSF. CDR3 coding DNA: TGTGCCAGCTCACCCAATTATAACTATGGCTACTCCTTC. The full variable domain, completed using reference TRBV18 and TRBJ1-2, is NAGVMQNPRHLVRRRGQEARLRCSPMKGHSHVYWYRQLPEEGLKFMVYLQKENIIDESGMPKERFSAEFPKEGPSILRIQQVVRGDSAAYFCASSPNYNYGYSFGSGTRLTVV.

This clonotype was counted ten times or more. The chain has TRBV12-3 or TRBV12-4 and TRBJ1-2; TRBD1 matches at 9 bases. The junction had 5 bases not matched to a gene; V was cut back by 5 bases and J by 7 bases. The CDR3 loop spans 13 amino acids. CDR3: CASSPGQGGGYTF. DNA of the CDR3: TGTGCCAGCAGTCCGGGACAGGGTGGTGGCTACACCTTC.

This clonotype occurred many times. The genes are TRBV13 and TRBJ2-7, with 7 bases that match TRBD1. The CDR3 is 16 residues long. Germline V gene data show CDR1 as PRHDT and CDR2 as FYEKMQ (reference sequence). Trimming cost V 5 bases and J 0 bases; bases outside gene matches: 10. In nucleotides, the CDR3 is TGTGCCAGCAGCCCTCCGACAGGGAAGAGCTCCTACGAGCAGTACTTC. It specifies CASSPPTGKSSYEQYF.

This clonotype occurred a few times. A single base separates this from a much larger clone, so it may be a read error. V and J are TRBV4-2 and TRBJ1-6; D might be TRBD1 (5 bases). CDR3 length: 14 residues. Trimming cost V 1 base and J 15 bases, with 16 bases left between them. In germline, CDR1 is LGHNA, CDR2 YNFKEQ. The CDR3 coding sequence is TGTGCCAGCAGCCAAGGGGGGATTGTACCACACCTCCACTTT. Protein product: CASSQGGIVPHLHF.

This clonotype occurred many times. This sequence joins TRBV5-1 and TRBJ2-7; 12 bases match TRBD2. Germline V CDR1 and CDR2: SGHRS, YFSETQ. The CDR3 loop spans 14 amino acids. Trimming took 7 bases from V and 3 from J; bases not matched to a gene: 5. Here the CDR3 reads CASQTSGGFYEQYF. CDR3 nucleotide sequence: TGCGCCAGCCAGACTAGCGGGGGTTTCTACGAGCAGTACTTC.

The sample holds many counts of this clonotype. The V and J genes are TRBV19 and TRBJ2-5; tentatively, D is TRBD2 (5 bases). This CDR3 contains 13 residues. The germline V gene encodes CDR1 LNHDA and CDR2 SQIVND (reference sequence). The V and J ends lost 5 bases and 5 bases respectively, with 12 bases between them. The CDR3 protein is CASSPGLDETQYF. CDR3 in DNA: TGTGCCAGTAGTCCCGGACTGGATGAGACCCAGTACTTC.

The CDR3 region is CASSPPTGMGYEQYF. The CDR3 DNA reads TGTGCCAGCAGTCCCCCGACAGGGATGGGCTACGAGCAGTACTTC. The chain couples TRBV12-3 or TRBV12-4 to TRBJ2-7; 7 nucleotides line up with TRBD1. V shed 5 bases, J shed 3 bases, and the junction held 10 bases outside the gene matches. CDR3 length: 15 residues.

This clonotype was seen ten or more times. The chain links TRBV5-1 to TRBJ1-6, with a possible D match to TRBD1 (6 bases). Trimming stripped 0 bases from V and 7 bases from J, with 14 bases between. CDR1 is SGHRS and CDR2 is YFSETQ in the germline V gene. The CDR3 covers 16 residues. CDR3 sequence (DNA): TGCGCCAGCAGCTTGGCCACAGGACAGCGAAATTCACCCCTCCACTTT. Translated: CASSLATGQRNSPLHF.

The chain joins TRBV6-1 to TRBJ2-7; 10 bases fit TRBD1. The V gene's germline CDR1 is MNHNS and CDR2 SASEGT. CDR3 size: 15 residues. V was pared by 6 bases and J by 3 bases, with 8 bases of the junction left unmatched. As DNA, the CDR3 is TGTGCCAGCAGCCACCGCCGGGACAGGGGCTACGAGCAGTACTTC. Translated, it gives CASSHRRDRGYEQYF.

The rearrangement links TRBV6-5 to TRBJ1-2; D remains ambiguous. The CDR3 length is 14 residues. Trimming removed 0 bases at V and 7 bases at J, with 12 bases between. Germline CDR1 and CDR2: MNHEY and SVGAGI. CDR3 amino acids: CASSYSAHYCGYTF. CDR3 sequence (DNA): TGTGCCAGCAGTTACTCGGCCCATTACTGTGGCTACACCTTC.

Concerning this clonotype itself: As the CDR3 is not closed by the conserved phenylalanine or tryptophan, this likely results from a read error. V and J are TRBV19 and TRBJ1-5; D is unresolved. Germline lookup yields CDR1 LNHDA and CDR2 SQIVND (reference sequence). V was clipped by 4 bases and J by 6 bases, with 7 bases between them. The CDR3 sequence is 12 residues long. DNA for the CDR3: TGTGCCAGTAGTACGCAATGTCAGCCCCAGCATGTT. Protein: CASSTQCQPQHV.

This clonotype was picked up many times. This sequence joins TRBV15 and TRBJ1-1, with D perhaps TRBD1 (6 bases). Germline V lookup: CDR1 LNHNV, CDR2 YYDKDF (reference sequence). Trimming removed 0 bases at V and 9 bases at J, with 11 bases between. The CDR3 runs to 13 residues. The CDR3 coding sequence is TGTGCCACCAGCAGAGATCAGGACAGCCAAGCTTTCTTT. Protein product: CATSRDQDSQAFF.

This clonotype occurred many times. The chain is built from TRBV27 and TRBJ2-7; 9 positions match TRBD1. CDR1 is MNHEY and CDR2 is SMNVEV in the germline V gene (reference sequence). The CDR3 runs 18 residues. The junction had 20 bases not matched to a gene; V was cut back by 5 bases and J by 6 bases. The CDR3 DNA sequence: TGTGCCAGCAGTCCACGCGTACAGGGGGCGGGTCGGATACGCGAGCAGTACTTC. This encodes CASSPRVQGAGRIREQYF.

Many counts were recorded for this clonotype. V and J are TRBV10-3 and TRBJ2-5; D possibly corresponds to TRBD2 (6 bases). V gave up 6 bases and J gave up 9 bases, with 17 bases separating them. The germline gives CDR1 ENHRY, CDR2 SYGVKD. The CDR3 runs 13 residues. For the CDR3, the DNA is TGTGCCATCAGGGGAGGACTATCCGGGGCCCAGTACTTC. Translated: CAIRGGLSGAQYF.

This clonotype was picked up many times. The chain couples TRBV7-2 to TRBJ2-7; perhaps TRBD1 as D (5 bases). Trimming took off 5 bases at V and 6 bases at J, with 14 bases between the two ends. This CDR3 contains 13 residues. Looked up from germline, CDR1 is SGHTA and CDR2 is FQGNSA. The CDR3 DNA reads as TGTGCCAGCAGCGTAGGGGTGGTGGGCGAGCAGTACTTC. This codes for CASSVGVVGEQYF.

This clonotype was recorded at least ten times. This chain uses TRBV19 with TRBJ1-3; 9 bases are a match to TRBD1. Germline V gene lookup returns CDR1 LNHDA and CDR2 SQIVND (reference sequence). The CDR3 extends over 15 amino acids. V trimming: 6 bases; J trimming: 4 bases; junction bases outside the gene matches: 7. The CDR3 region is CASRQQGARGNTIYF. The CDR3 nucleotides are TGTGCCAGTAGACAACAGGGGGCTAGAGGAAACACCATATATTTT. The full variable domain, in which reference TRBV19 and TRBJ1-3 provide the parts outside the CDR3, is DGGITQSPKYLFRKEGQNVTLSCEQNLNHDAMYWYRQDPGQGLRLIYYSQIVNDFQKGDIAEGYSVSREKKESFPLTVTSAQKNPTAFYLCASRQQGARGNTIYFGEGSWLTVV.

This clonotype was picked up many times. This rearrangement joins TRBV4-1 to TRBJ1-2, with D tentatively TRBD1 (6 bases). Trimming cost V 4 bases and J 4 bases, with 10 bases left between them. The CDR3 has 13 residues. The germline V gene encodes CDR1 MGHRA and CDR2 YSYEKL. The CDR3 DNA reads TGCGCCAGCAGCCCCGGGGGGGCCTATGGCTACACCTTC. Its protein is CASSPGGAYGYTF.

The chain links TRBV6-5 to TRBJ1-5; the D is unclear. Germline CDR1 MNHEY, CDR2 SVGAGI. V lost 0 bases, J lost 5 bases, and 11 bases lay in between. The CDR3 loop spans 15 amino acids. CDR3 protein: CASSYSMAVYQPQHF. The CDR3 nucleotides read TGTGCCAGCAGTTACTCGATGGCAGTTTATCAGCCCCAGCATTTT.

The chain has TRBV9 and TRBJ2-2, with D possibly matching TRBD2 (6 bases). This CDR3 is 15 amino acids long. V was cut by 0 bases and J by 6 bases, with 12 bases left in between. CDR1 is SGDLS, CDR2 YYNGEE, per germline. DNA for the CDR3: TGTGCCAGCAGCGTAGCTACCGGGGAGGCCGGGGAGCTGTTTTTT. It is translated as CASSVATGEAGELFF.

This clonotype has ten or more counts. The chain couples TRBV14 to TRBJ1-1; no reliable D call. CDR3 length: 13 amino acids. V lost 0 bases to trimming and J lost 7 bases, with 9 bases between them. Germline CDR1 and CDR2: SGHDN and FVKESK. The CDR3 here is CASSQDFADEAFF. The CDR3 nucleotides are TGTGCCAGCAGCCAAGACTTTGCAGATGAAGCTTTCTTT.